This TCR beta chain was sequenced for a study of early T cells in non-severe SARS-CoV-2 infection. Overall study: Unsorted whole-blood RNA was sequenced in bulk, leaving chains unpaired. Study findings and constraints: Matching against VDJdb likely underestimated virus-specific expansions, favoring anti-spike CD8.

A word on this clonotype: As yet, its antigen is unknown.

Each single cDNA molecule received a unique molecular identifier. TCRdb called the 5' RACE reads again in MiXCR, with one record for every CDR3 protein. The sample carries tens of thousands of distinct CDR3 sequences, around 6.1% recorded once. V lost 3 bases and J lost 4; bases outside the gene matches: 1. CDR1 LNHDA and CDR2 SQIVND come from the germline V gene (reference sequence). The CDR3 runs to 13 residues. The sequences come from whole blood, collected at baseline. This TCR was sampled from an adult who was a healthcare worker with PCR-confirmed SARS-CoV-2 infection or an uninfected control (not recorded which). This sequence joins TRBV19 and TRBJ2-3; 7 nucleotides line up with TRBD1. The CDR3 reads CASSIQGADTQYF. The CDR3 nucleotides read TGTGCCAGTAGTATCCAGGGGGCAGATACGCAGTATTTT.